The rows below give T cell receptor beta chains drawn from one sample of a study of shared T cell receptors in the human thymus. TCRdb's copy holds only in-frame clones and misses some; the assay was immunoSEQ multiplex PCR. In the table there are about 660,000 clones, 80% to 90% of which are singletons. This sample also appeared in a second study, on human thymus T cells.

The sequenced material came from thymocytes. The receptors were sampled from a boy in the first two years of life with a congenital heart defect. Each CDR3 is given with its conserved first and last residue. Fields, in order: J gene, D gene, V gene, clone size, CDR3 protein, CDR3 DNA. The D gene is left open where the match is weak. Clone sizes are given selectively: once, few, many, or a class where the clone is expanded.

TRBJ1-5	TRBD1	TRBV19	.	CASSLPSGGSQPQHF	TGTGCCAGTAGTCTTCCTTCAGGGGGATCTCAGCCCCAGCATTTT
TRBJ1-5	TRBD1	TRBV28	.	CASSQDRGLQPQHF	TGTGCCAGCAGTCAAGACAGGGGGCTGCAGCCCCAGCATTTT
TRBJ2-3	TRBD1	TRBV6-5	.	CASNRGFGDTQYF	TGTGCCAGCAACAGGGGGTTTGGAGATACGCAGTATTTT
TRBJ2-7	TRBD1	TRBV28	.	CASTRGIYEQYF	TGTGCCAGCACCAGGGGGATCTACGAGCAGTACTTC
TRBJ2-4	.	TRBV19	.	CASSIPGKKDIQYF	TGTGCCAGTAGTATCCCGGGGAAAAAGGACATTCAGTACTTC
TRBJ1-1	.	TRBV6-6	.	CASSFPGFLTEAFF	TGTGCCAGCAGTTTTCCAGGGTTTTTAACTGAAGCTTTCTTT
TRBJ2-2	.	TRBV9	once	CASSIIAETMNTGELFF	TGTGCCAGCAGCATTATAGCGGAAACTATGAACACCGGGGAGCTGTTTTTT
TRBJ2-7	.	TRBV4-3	.	CASRLTGTLATYEQYF	TGCGCCAGCAGACTCACCGGGACATTGGCCACCTACGAGCAGTACTTC
TRBJ2-3	.	TRBV19	.	CASSWRDRTDTQYF	TGTGCCAGTAGTTGGAGGGACCGCACAGATACGCAGTATTTT
TRBJ1-1	.	TRBV28	once	CASSLFGRGAFF	TGTGCCAGCAGTTTATTCGGTAGGGGGGCTTTCTTT
TRBJ1-2	.	TRBV19	.	CASVGQSYGYTF	TGTGCCAGTGTCGGACAGAGCTATGGCTACACCTTC
TRBJ2-1	TRBD2	TRBV13	.	CASSLTSGGATPPRNEQFF	TGTGCCAGCAGCCTAACTAGCGGGGGGGCCACACCACCGAGGAATGAGCAGTTCTTC
TRBJ2-3	TRBD2	TRBV4-3	.	CASSPGTSGSFVATDTQYF	TGCGCCAGCAGCCCGGGGACTAGCGGGAGTTTTGTAGCTACAGATACGCAGTATTTT
TRBJ1-1	.	TRBV28	.	CASSLAGVHPYTEAFF	TGTGCCAGCAGTTTAGCCGGGGTTCACCCATACACTGAAGCTTTCTTT
TRBJ1-2	.	TRBV28	.	CASSLRYGLYSLTDGYTF	TGTGCCAGCAGTTTACGGTACGGTCTGTATAGTCTAACTGATGGCTACACCTTC